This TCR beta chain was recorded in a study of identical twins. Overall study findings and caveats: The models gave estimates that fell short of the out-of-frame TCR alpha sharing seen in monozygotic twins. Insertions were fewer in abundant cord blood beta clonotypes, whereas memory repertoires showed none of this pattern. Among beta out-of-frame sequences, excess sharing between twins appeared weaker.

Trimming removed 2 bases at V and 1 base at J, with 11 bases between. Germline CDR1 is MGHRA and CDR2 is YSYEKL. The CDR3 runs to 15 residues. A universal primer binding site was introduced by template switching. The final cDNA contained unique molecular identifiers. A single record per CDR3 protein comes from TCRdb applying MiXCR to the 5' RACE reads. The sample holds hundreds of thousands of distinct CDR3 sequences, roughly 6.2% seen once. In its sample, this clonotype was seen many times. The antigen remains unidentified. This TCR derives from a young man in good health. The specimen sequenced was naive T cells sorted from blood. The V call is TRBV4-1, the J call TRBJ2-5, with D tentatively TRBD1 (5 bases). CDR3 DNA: TGCGCCAGCAGCCAAATGGACACTTCCCAAGAGACCCAGTACTTC. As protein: CASSQMDTSQETQYF.